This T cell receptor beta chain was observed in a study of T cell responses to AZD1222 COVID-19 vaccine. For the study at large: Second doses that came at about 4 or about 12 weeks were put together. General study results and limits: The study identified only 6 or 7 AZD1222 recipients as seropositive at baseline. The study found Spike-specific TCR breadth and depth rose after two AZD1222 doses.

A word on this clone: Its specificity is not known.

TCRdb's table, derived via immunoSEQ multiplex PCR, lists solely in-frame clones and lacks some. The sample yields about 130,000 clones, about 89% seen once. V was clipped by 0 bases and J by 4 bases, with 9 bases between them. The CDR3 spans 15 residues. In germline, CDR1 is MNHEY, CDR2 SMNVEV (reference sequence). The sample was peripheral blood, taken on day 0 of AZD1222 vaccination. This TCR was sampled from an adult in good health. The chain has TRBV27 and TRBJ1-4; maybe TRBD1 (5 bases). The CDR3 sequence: CASSLSDSDNEKLFF. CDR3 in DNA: TGTGCCAGCAGTTTATCTGACAGCGATAATGAAAAACTGTTTTTT. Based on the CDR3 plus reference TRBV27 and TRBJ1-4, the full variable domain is EAQVTQNPRYLITVTGKKLTVTCSQNMNHEYMSWYRQDPGLGLRQIYYSMNVEVTDKGDVPEGYKVSRKEKRNFPLILESPSPNQTSLYFCASSLSDSDNEKLFFGSGTQLSVL.